The 29 T cell receptor beta chains presented below share a single source sample, sequenced in a study of shared clonotypes between healthy human individuals. Here immunoSEQ multiplex PCR was the method, and the copy in TCRdb shows in-frame clones only, minus some. The top ten hold 0.36% of the sample, which has some 2.4 million clones, under 95% seen once. Sample: naive CD4+ T cells from PBMCs. Subset of the sample: CD45RA+ positively selected. The origin of the receptors is a man aged 18 to 35 in good health. Some clones in this sample may be carry-over from other donors' samples.

The chain joins TRBV15 to TRBJ2-2; D gene uncertain. CDR1 is LNHNV and CDR2 is YYDKDF in the germline V gene (reference sequence). V was trimmed by 2 bases and J by 6 bases, leaving 10 bases between them. The CDR3 is made up of 14 amino acids. CDR3 bases: TGTGCCACCAGCAGATCTTCTCAGTCCGGGGAGCTGTTTTTT. Translated: CATSRSSQSGELFF.

This chain links TRBV28 with TRBJ1-5, with D unclear. Trimming left V 2 bases short and J 0 bases short, with 8 bases between. The CDR3 totals 15 residues. Looked up from germline, CDR1 is MDHEN and CDR2 is SYDVKM. CDR3 DNA: TGTGCCAGCAGTTTAAGGACCGTTAGCAATCAGCCCCAGCATTTT. It codes for CASSLRTVSNQPQHF.

The CDR3 here is CASSFRDRGEKLFF. CDR3 bases: TGTGCCAGCAGCTTCCGGGACAGGGGCGAAAAACTGTTTTTT. V gene TRBV13 combines with J gene TRBJ1-4, with TRBD1 identical over 10 bases. Germline CDR1 and CDR2: PRHDT and FYEKMQ (reference sequence). This CDR3 region has 14 residues. Losses at the gene ends were 3 bases for V and 8 bases for J; bases not matched to a gene: 3.

The V and J genes are TRBV19 and TRBJ2-2; the match to TRBD2 covers 11 bases. The CDR3 contains 15 residues. CDR1 and CDR2 (germline): LNHDA, SQIVND (reference sequence). The ends lost 8 bases at V and 3 bases at J; junction bases unmatched: 5. The CDR3 sequence: CASHLGLADTGELFF. Written as DNA, the CDR3 is TGTGCCAGTCATCTGGGACTAGCGGACACCGGGGAGCTGTTTTTT.

The chain uses TRBV10-1 and TRBJ2-6, with 7 bases fitting TRBD2. Losses at the gene ends were 5 bases for V and 0 bases for J; bases not matched to a gene: 4. The CDR3 loop spans 16 amino acids. Germline CDR1 reads WNHNN; CDR2 reads SYGVQD (reference sequence). CDR3 in amino acids: CASSRDYTSGANVLTF. Here the CDR3 DNA reads TGCGCCAGCAGTCGGGACTATACCTCTGGGGCCAACGTCCTGACTTTC.

The chain uses TRBV6-1 and TRBJ2-7, with 8 bases aligning to TRBD2. CDR1 and CDR2 from the germline V gene are MNHNS and SASEGT. The CDR3 length is 14 residues. Trimming cost V 2 bases and J 4 bases; bases outside gene matches: 4. The CDR3 loop is CASSEIAGMYEQYF. The CDR3 DNA is TGTGCCAGCAGTGAAATAGCGGGAATGTACGAGCAGTACTTC.

This clone was counted only a few times. The chain combines TRBV19 with TRBJ2-5; D might be TRBD1 (6 bases). The CDR3 is 14 amino acids. Trimming shortened V by 6 bases and J by 5 bases, and 16 bases separated the two germline ends. CDR1 LNHDA and CDR2 SQIVND come from the germline V gene (reference sequence). CDR3 amino acids: CASRKTQGSETQYF. In DNA, the CDR3 is TGTGCCAGTAGGAAAACACAGGGTAGCGAGACCCAGTACTTC. The full variable domain, its missing parts supplied by reference TRBV19 and TRBJ2-5, is DGGITQSPKYLFRKEGQNVTLSCEQNLNHDAMYWYRQDPGQGLRLIYYSQIVNDFQKGDIAEGYSVSREKKESFPLTVTSAQKNPTAFYLCASRKTQGSETQYFGPGTRLLVL.

This clone was counted a single time. V is TRBV7-7 and J is TRBJ2-2; 12 bases match TRBD2. The CDR3 consists of 15 residues. Germline V lookup: CDR1 SSHAT, CDR2 FNYEAQ (reference sequence). J gave up 3 bases and V 5 bases, and 1 base lay outside the gene matches. This CDR3 reads CASSRLAGDTGELFF. As DNA, the CDR3 is TGTGCCAGCAGCCGACTAGCGGGAGACACCGGGGAGCTGTTTTTT.

This chain links TRBV28 with TRBJ1-1; D remains unclear. This CDR3 is 12 amino acids long. Trimming removed 4 bases from V and 6 bases from J, with 9 bases in between. The germline CDR1 and CDR2 sequences are MDHEN and SYDVKM. The CDR3 is CASSSRSAEAFF. The DNA for the CDR3 is TGTGCCAGCAGTTCGAGGAGCGCTGAAGCTTTCTTT.

The rearrangement uses TRBV12-1 and TRBJ1-1. TRBV12-1 is an annotated pseudogene. The CDR3 consists of 15 residues. The DNA for the CDR3 is TGTGCCAGCCCCCAGCGCACAGAACAAAACACTGAAGCTTTCTTT. Protein product: CASPQRTEQNTEAFF.

The V gene is TRBV7-2, the J gene TRBJ2-5; TRBD2 matches at 7 bases. Germline V CDR1 and CDR2: SGHTA, FQGNSA. CDR3 length: 14 residues. Trimming cost V 5 bases and J 5 bases; bases outside gene matches: 8. CDR3 in amino acids: CASSPSAGEETQYF. CDR3 coding DNA: TGTGCCAGCAGCCCCTCGGCGGGGGAGGAGACCCAGTACTTC. Full variable domain (outside the CDR3, taken from reference TRBV7-2 and TRBJ2-5): GAGVSQSPSNKVTEKGKDVELRCDPISGHTALYWYRQSLGQGLEFLIYFQGNSAPDKSGLPSDRFSAERTGGSVSTLTIQRTQQEDSAVYLCASSPSAGEETQYFGPGTRLLVL.

This chain links TRBV7-9 with TRBJ2-3; D ambiguous. Between the trimmed V and J ends, which lost 5 bases and 11 bases, there was a span of 23 bases. Germline V gives CDR1 SEHNR, CDR2 FQNEAQ (reference sequence). The CDR3 is made up of 15 amino acids. This chain's CDR3 is CASSPRKGFYELQYF. CDR3 in DNA: TGTGCCAGCAGCCCACGTAAGGGCTTCTACGAGTTGCAGTATTTT.

On this clone itself: Other DNA sequences of this sample code for an identical CDR3. V is TRBV6-5 and J is TRBJ2-7; D ambiguous. Germline V gives CDR1 MNHEY, CDR2 SVGAGI. The CDR3 covers 13 residues. V was cut by 2 bases and J by 1 base, with 6 bases left in between. For the CDR3, the DNA is TGTGCCAGCAGTTACAGGGATTCCTACGAGCAGTACTTC. Translated, it gives CASSYRDSYEQYF.

About this clone: Distinct nucleotide sequences in the sample also encode this CDR3. CDR3 sequence (DNA): TGTGCCAGCAGTGGTTCGAACACTGAAGCTTTCTTT. Its translation: CASSGSNTEAFF. This sequence joins TRBV6-5 and TRBJ1-1; D is undetermined. The CDR3 length is 12 residues. Germline values: CDR1 MNHEY, CDR2 SVGAGI. Deletions cut 5 bases from V and 1 base from J, with 5 bases between.

J is TRBJ2-6 and V is TRBV5-6, with D uncertain. In germline, CDR1 is SGHDT, CDR2 YYEEEE. Deletions cut 4 bases from V and 3 bases from J, with 11 bases between. The CDR3 consists of 15 residues. CDR3 protein: CASSPSPDGANVLTF. The DNA of the CDR3 is TGTGCCAGCAGCCCCAGTCCGGATGGGGCCAACGTCCTGACTTTC. Combining the CDR3 with reference TRBV5-6 and TRBJ2-6 gives the whole variable domain DAGVTQSPTHLIKTRGQQVTLRCSPKSGHDTVSWYQQALGQGPQFIFQYYEEEERQRGNFPDRFSGHQFPNYSSELNVNALLLGDSALYLCASSPSPDGANVLTFGAGSRLTVL.

Here the CDR3 reads CAISSGGLGSYEQYF. In DNA, the CDR3 is TGTGCCATCAGTAGTGGAGGACTGGGCTCCTACGAGCAGTACTTC. The chain combines TRBV10-3 with TRBJ2-7; D might be TRBD2 (5 bases). Germline values: CDR1 ENHRY, CDR2 SYGVKD. The CDR3 extends over 15 amino acids. Trimming took 5 bases from V and 0 from J, leaving 14 bases between them.

The chain links TRBV19 to TRBJ1-2; D call uncertain. This CDR3 contains 16 residues. V lost 4 bases and J lost 5, with 20 bases in between. Germline CDR1 reads LNHDA; CDR2 reads SQIVND (reference sequence). DNA for the CDR3: TGTGCCAGTAGTAAGGGCGGCGGAATTTCGGGGTATGGCTACACCTTC. Protein product: CASSKGGGISGYGYTF.

This clone was found once. The V and J genes are TRBV7-2 and TRBJ1-2, with TRBD1 identical over 9 bases. V gave up 5 bases and J gave up 3 bases; unmatched junction bases: 10. Germline V gives CDR1 SGHTA, CDR2 FQGNSA. This CDR3 comprises 16 residues. The CDR3 spells CASSAGRRTGDYGYTF. The CDR3 DNA sequence: TGTGCCAGCAGCGCGGGACGACGGACAGGGGACTATGGCTACACCTTC.

The chain joins TRBV6-6 to TRBJ1-5; D possibly corresponds to TRBD1 (5 bases). The V end was cut by 0 bases, the J end by 5 bases, with 14 bases between. Germline values: CDR1 MNHNY, CDR2 SVGAGI (reference sequence). The CDR3 has 16 amino acids. CDR3 in amino acids: CASSYSRPGSYQPQHF. The CDR3 DNA sequence: TGTGCCAGCAGTTACTCGCGGCCAGGGTCGTATCAGCCCCAGCATTTT.

This sequence joins TRBV18 and TRBJ2-7; weak D call: TRBD2 (5 bases). Germline V gives CDR1 KGHSH, CDR2 LQKENI. The CDR3 length is 13 residues. V gave up 2 bases and J gave up 6 bases, with 11 bases separating them. CDR3 amino acids: CASSPGSRGEQYF. The DNA of the CDR3 is TGTGCCAGCTCACCAGGTTCCCGGGGCGAGCAGTACTTC. Together with reference TRBV18 and TRBJ2-7, the CDR3 gives the full variable domain: NAGVMQNPRHLVRRRGQEARLRCSPMKGHSHVYWYRQLPEEGLKFMVYLQKENIIDESGMPKERFSAEFPKEGPSILRIQQVVRGDSAAYFCASSPGSRGEQYFGPGTRLTVT.

The rearrangement links TRBV11-3 to TRBJ2-7, with D possibly TRBD1 on 5 matching bases. Germline lookup yields CDR1 SGHNT and CDR2 YENEEA. The CDR3 has 12 residues. Deletions cut 6 bases from V and 2 bases from J, with 8 bases between. CDR3 nucleotide sequence: TGTGCCAGCAGTCCGGACACCTACGAGCAGTACTTC. Amino acid sequence: CASSPDTYEQYF.

V gene TRBV28 combines with J gene TRBJ2-2, with D maybe TRBD2 (6 bases). Trimming left V 5 bases short and J 3 bases short, with 13 bases between. CDR1 and CDR2 from the germline V gene are MDHEN and SYDVKM. This CDR3 contains 15 residues. For the CDR3, the DNA is TGTGCCAGCAGTCACGGAGGGTGGGACACCGGGGAGCTGTTTTTT. Translation: CASSHGGWDTGELFF.

The chain is built from TRBV5-1 and TRBJ2-5, with 10 nucleotides matching TRBD1. The CDR3 extends over 16 amino acids. Germline values: CDR1 SGHRS, CDR2 YFSETQ. The trim removed 4 bases at V and 5 bases at J, leaving 11 bases unmatched. The CDR3 sequence is CASSIQTGGAGETQYF. The CDR3 DNA reads as TGCGCCAGCAGCATCCAGACAGGGGGCGCGGGTGAGACCCAGTACTTC.

The V and J genes are TRBV7-2 and TRBJ2-2; D gene unclear. The V and J ends lost 0 bases and 6 bases respectively, with 11 bases between them. CDR1 SGHTA and CDR2 FQGNSA come from the germline V gene. There are 15 residues in the CDR3. The CDR3 DNA reads as TGTGCCAGCAGCTTAGCGAGACGCGGCGCCGGGGAGCTGTTTTTT. It codes for CASSLARRGAGELFF.

The chain joins TRBV5-1 to TRBJ2-7; D ambiguous. The CDR3 has 13 residues. Germline-derived CDR1 and CDR2 are SGHRS and YFSETQ. V was cut by 3 bases and J by 2 bases, with 9 bases left in between. The CDR3 nucleotides read TGCGCCAGCAGCTCCCGTCTCCCCTACGAGCAGTACTTC. Its translation is CASSSRLPYEQYF.

The chain recombines TRBV11-2 with TRBJ2-2; 7 nucleotides match TRBD1. This CDR3 is 12 amino acids long. After removal of 5 bases from V and 11 bases from J, the junction contained 5 bases not matched to a gene. CDR1 and CDR2 from the germline V gene are SGHAT and FQNNGV. The CDR3 nucleotides read TGTGCCAGCAGCCGACAGGGCCCCGAGCTGTTTTTT. This translates into CASSRQGPELFF. The full variable domain, completed using reference TRBV11-2 and TRBJ2-2, is EAGVAQSPRYKIIEKRQSVAFWCNPISGHATLYWYQQILGQGPKLLIQFQNNGVVDDSQLPKDRFSAERLKGVDSTLKIQPAKLEDSAVYLCASSRQGPELFFGEGSRLTVL.

The chain joins TRBV9 to TRBJ1-1; the D gene is possibly TRBD1 (6 bases). Germline V gives CDR1 SGDLS, CDR2 YYNGEE. Trimming removed 0 bases from V and 2 bases from J, with 14 bases in between. This CDR3 comprises 16 residues. The CDR3 loop reads CASSVVARGFNTEAFF. The CDR3 nucleotides are TGTGCCAGCAGCGTAGTAGCAAGGGGGTTTAACACTGAAGCTTTCTTT.

The rearrangement uses TRBV6-1 and TRBJ2-3; 7 bases are a match to TRBD2. The junction had 9 bases not matched to a gene; V was cut back by 4 bases and J by 2 bases. Looked up from germline, CDR1 is MNHNS and CDR2 is SASEGT. The CDR3 runs to 16 residues. CDR3 loop: CASSATSRRDTDTQYF. For the CDR3, the DNA is TGTGCCAGCAGTGCGACTAGCAGAAGGGACACAGATACGCAGTATTTT.

This chain links TRBV28 with TRBJ2-1; D is perhaps TRBD1 (6 bases). This CDR3 spans 13 amino acids. Between the trimmed V and J ends, which lost 6 bases and 9 bases, there was a span of 15 bases. Germline CDR1 MDHEN, CDR2 SYDVKM. The CDR3 loop reads CASRGDRSGEQFF. The CDR3 DNA follows: TGTGCCAGCAGGGGCGACAGGTCTGGTGAGCAGTTCTTC.